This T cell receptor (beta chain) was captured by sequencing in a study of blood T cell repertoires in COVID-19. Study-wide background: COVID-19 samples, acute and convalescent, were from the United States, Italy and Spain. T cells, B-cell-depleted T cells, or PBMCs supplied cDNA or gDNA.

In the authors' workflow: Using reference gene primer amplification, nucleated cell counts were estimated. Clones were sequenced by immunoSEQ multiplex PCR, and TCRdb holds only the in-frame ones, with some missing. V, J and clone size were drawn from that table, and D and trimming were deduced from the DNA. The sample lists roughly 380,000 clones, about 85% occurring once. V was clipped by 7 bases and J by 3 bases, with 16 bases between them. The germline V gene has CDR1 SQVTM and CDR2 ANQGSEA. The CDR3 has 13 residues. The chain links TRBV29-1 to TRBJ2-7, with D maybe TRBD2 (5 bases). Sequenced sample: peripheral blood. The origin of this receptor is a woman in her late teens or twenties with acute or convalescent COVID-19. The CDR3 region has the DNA TGCAGCGCCCGAGGGCAGTCCATCTACGAGCAGTACTTC. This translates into CSARGQSIYEQYF.